The 9 T cell receptor beta chains below all came from one sample that was sequenced in a study of T cell responses to AZD1222 COVID-19 vaccine (dated by TCRdb to 2020 to 2023). Libraries were prepared through the immunoSEQ multiplex PCR assay. The table comes from immuneACCESS by way of TCRdb, which keeps in-frame sequences with V and J called. Part of the clones is missing from these tables; in studies checked, under half for an unresolved V gene and the rest for unknown reasons. The sample table shows about 56,000 clones, and 75% to 90% are seen once. The ten most abundant clones make up 6.9% of the sample. Sample time point, as interpreted from the label and publication: about 28 days (+/-7) after the second vaccine dose. The sample here was peripheral blood, taken 28 days after the second AZD1222 dose. Every receptor here comes from an adult who received the AZD1222 COVID-19 vaccine.

CDR3 loop: CASSLSLTGTNTGELFF. CDR3 bases: TGTGCCAGCAGCTTATCGTTGACAGGAACGAACACCGGGGAGCTGTTTTTT. This rearrangement joins TRBV7-2 to TRBJ2-2; a possible D gene is TRBD1 (6 bases). V lost 2 bases and J 0 bases, leaving 13 bases between the germline ends. The CDR3 sequence is 17 residues long. Germline-derived CDR1 and CDR2 are SGHTA and FQGNSA.

V is TRBV4-2 and J is TRBJ1-2, with TRBD1 as a possible D gene (5 bases). Germline CDR1 reads LGHNA; CDR2 reads YNFKEQ. Trimming removed 0 bases from V and 8 bases from J, with 13 bases in between. There are 14 residues in the CDR3. CDR3 DNA sequence: TGTGCCAGCAGCCAAGATAAGAGGGGTACGGGCTACACCTTC. Its protein product is CASSQDKRGTGYTF.

The chain links TRBV15 to TRBJ1-1; no firm D call. V was shortened by 1 base and J by 5 bases, with 8 bases between the two germline ends. Per the germline V gene, CDR1 is LNHNV and CDR2 is YYDKDF (reference sequence). CDR3 length equals 13 residues. CDR3 residues: CATSRGQSTEAFF. The DNA for the CDR3 is TGTGCCACCAGCAGAGGTCAGAGTACTGAAGCTTTCTTT.

This chain connects TRBV9 to TRBJ2-7, with TRBD2 identical over 11 bases. CDR1 is SGDLS, CDR2 YYNGEE, per germline. This CDR3 region has 16 residues. V lost 4 bases to trimming and J lost 5 bases; unmatched junction nucleotides: 11. CDR3 nucleotides: TGTGCCAGCAGCCCGGACTCTAGCGGGAGGTCCCACGAGCAGTACTTC. It codes for CASSPDSSGRSHEQYF. Looking up the rest from reference TRBV9 and TRBJ2-7 gives the full variable domain: DSGVTQTPKHLITATGQRVTLRCSPRSGDLSVYWYQQSLDQGLQFLIQYYNGEERAKGNILERFSAQQFPDLHSELNLSSLELGDSALYFCASSPDSSGRSHEQYFGPGTRLTVT.

The rearrangement joins TRBV7-2 to TRBJ1-2; tentatively, D is TRBD1 (5 bases). Germline assignment: CDR1 SGHTA and CDR2 FQGNSA. The CDR3 runs to 14 residues. Trimming removed 3 bases at V and 3 bases at J, with 11 bases between. DNA for the CDR3: TGTGCCAGCAGCTTCCAGGGAGATGACTATGGCTACACCTTC. This encodes CASSFQGDDYGYTF.

This clone was detected only once. This rearrangement joins TRBV28 to TRBJ2-3; 9 nucleotides line up with TRBD1. J was trimmed by 4 bases and V by 6 bases; bases with no gene match: 5. The V gene's germline CDR1 is MDHEN and CDR2 SYDVKM. The CDR3 contains 14 residues. The CDR3, as DNA: TGTGCCAGCAGGAAGGACAGGGGTCCAGATACGCAGTATTTT. Its translation: CASRKDRGPDTQYF.

The V call is TRBV6-1, the J call TRBJ2-5; 12 bases line up with TRBD1. The germline V gene has CDR1 MNHNS and CDR2 SASEGT. This CDR3 is built from 16 residues. V was clipped by 2 bases and J by 5 bases; unmatched bases: 6. CDR3 amino acids: CASSERGTGGWETQYF. The CDR3 DNA sequence: TGTGCCAGCAGTGAAAGGGGGACAGGGGGCTGGGAGACCCAGTACTTC.

The chain employs TRBV18 and TRBJ1-3; TRBD1 might be the D (5 bases). Trimming took 3 bases from V and 0 from J, leaving 12 bases between them. Germline V gene sequence: CDR1 KGHSH, CDR2 LQKENI. The CDR3 covers 16 residues. The CDR3 DNA sequence: TGTGCCAGCTCACCGGACACGACCCCCTCTGGAAACACCATATATTTT. This codes for CASSPDTTPSGNTIYF.

The V call is TRBV6-6, the J call TRBJ2-2; TRBD2 matches at 11 bases. CDR1 and CDR2 from the germline V gene are MNHNY and SVGAGI (reference sequence). The CDR3 runs to 15 residues. The V segment lost 6 bases and the J segment 1 base; nucleotides outside the gene matches: 1. The DNA for the CDR3 is TGTGCCAGCAGAACTAGCGGGGGGAACACCGGGGAGCTGTTTTTT. Its protein product is CASRTSGGNTGELFF.